One sample yielded the 17 T cell receptor beta chains listed below, sequenced in a study of blood T cell repertoires in COVID-19. Assay: immunoSEQ multiplex PCR; the TCRdb copy retains only in-frame clones and omits some. This table has a few hundred thousand clones, over 80% appearing once. Specimen: PBMCs or T cells enriched from blood (not recorded which). The receptors come from a man aged 25-45 years who had recovered from COVID-19.

The chain recombines TRBV5-1 with TRBJ2-7; 8 bases align to TRBD2. Germline CDR1 SGHRS, CDR2 YFSETQ. Trimming at V came to 0 bases and at J to 3 bases, leaving 5 bases not matched to a gene. This CDR3 contains 15 residues. The CDR3 protein is CASSLDSGTSYEQYF. Written as DNA, the CDR3 is TGCGCCAGCAGCTTGGATTCGGGGACTAGCTACGAGCAGTACTTC.

The rearrangement links TRBV14 to TRBJ2-5, with a weak D call TRBD1 (6 bases). This CDR3 spans 15 amino acids. V dropped 2 bases and J dropped 1 base, with 11 bases sitting between them. Germline CDR1 is SGHDN and CDR2 is FVKESK. This chain's CDR3 is CASSQPRTAQETQYF. DNA of the CDR3: TGTGCCAGCAGCCAACCCCGGACAGCCCAAGAGACCCAGTACTTC.

This rearrangement joins TRBV6-5 to TRBJ1-5, with TRBD1 as a possible D gene (5 bases). CDR1 and CDR2 from the germline V gene are MNHEY and SVGAGI. Trimming left V 4 bases short and J 2 bases short, with 15 bases between. This CDR3 comprises 16 residues. CDR3 sequence reads: CASSSQLGQGNQPQHF. The CDR3 DNA follows: TGTGCCAGCAGTTCTCAATTGGGGCAGGGCAATCAGCCCCAGCATTTT.

This chain connects TRBV16 to TRBJ2-7, with a possible D match to TRBD1 (6 bases). Germline V gene data show CDR1 as KGHSY and CDR2 as FQNENV. This CDR3 is built from 16 residues. Trimming removed 2 bases from V and 2 bases from J, with 16 bases in between. CDR3 region: CASSQIIQGRTYEQYF. The CDR3 DNA is TGTGCCAGCAGCCAAATAATACAGGGCCGGACCTACGAGCAGTACTTC.

V and J are TRBV25-1 and TRBJ2-7; D gene ambiguous. The germline V gene has CDR1 MGHDK and CDR2 SYGVNS. The length of the CDR3 is 13 residues. The V gene lost 3 bases and the J gene lost 6 bases, with 12 bases spanning the gap. CDR3 nucleotides: TGTGCCAGCAGTGAGCCGGAGTCATTCGAGCAGTACTTC. Translation gives CASSEPESFEQYF.

V and J are TRBV24-1 and TRBJ2-3, with unresolved D. The germline V and J ends were trimmed by 9 bases and 1 base, with 7 bases remaining between them. The CDR3 has 12 residues. The germline V gene has CDR1 KGHDR and CDR2 SFDVKD. The CDR3 bases are TGTGCCACCTTGAGCCGCACAGATACGCAGTATTTT. Protein sequence: CATLSRTDTQYF.

The V and J genes are TRBV19 and TRBJ2-7; 8 bases are a match to TRBD1. Germline V gives CDR1 LNHDA, CDR2 SQIVND (reference sequence). The V gene end was trimmed by 6 bases and the J gene end by 6 bases; junction bases not matched to a gene: 10. This CDR3 region has 14 residues. The CDR3 nucleotides read TGTGCCAGTAGCCTGGACAGGGCAACTAGCGAGCAGTACTTC. It translates to CASSLDRATSEQYF.

The chain combines TRBV30 with TRBJ2-2; 7 bases map to TRBD1. With V trimmed by 0 bases and J by 6 bases, 4 bases remained unmatched. Germline assignment: CDR1 GTSNPN and CDR2 SVGIG (reference sequence). The CDR3 covers 14 residues. Here the CDR3 reads CAWSVGGAAGELFF. In DNA form, the CDR3 reads TGTGCCTGGAGTGTAGGGGGCGCCGCCGGGGAGCTGTTTTTT.

CDR3 DNA sequence: TGCGCCAGCAGCTTGGACTCTGGTGGAAACACCATATATTTT. It specifies CASSLDSGGNTIYF. J is TRBJ1-3 and V is TRBV5-1, with D hard to call. The CDR3 is 14 residues long. The V end was cut by 0 bases, the J end by 3 bases, with 7 bases between. Germline CDR1 and CDR2: SGHRS and YFSETQ. Combining the CDR3 with reference TRBV5-1 and TRBJ1-3 gives the whole variable domain KAGVTQTPRYLIKTRGQQVTLSCSPISGHRSVSWYQQTPGQGLQFLFEYFSETQRNKGNFPGRFSGRQFSNSRSEMNVSTLELGDSALYLCASSLDSGGNTIYFGEGSWLTVV.

J is TRBJ1-2 and V is TRBV7-9; 8 nucleotides align to TRBD1. With V trimmed by 0 bases and J by 8 bases, 8 bases remained unmatched. The CDR3 consists of 15 residues. CDR1 and CDR2 (germline): SEHNR, FQNEAQ (reference sequence). The chain's CDR3 is CASSLAGTGSVGYTF. The CDR3 DNA follows: TGTGCCAGCAGCTTAGCCGGGACAGGTTCGGTCGGCTACACCTTC.

The chain recombines TRBV10-1 with TRBJ2-1; 8 positions match TRBD1. Germline V gene data show CDR1 as WNHNN and CDR2 as SYGVQD (reference sequence). The CDR3 has 16 amino acids. The V and J ends lost 2 bases and 5 bases, in that order; junction bases with no gene match: 8. The CDR3: CASSEPGGQGNNEQFF. The CDR3 nucleotides are TGCGCCAGCAGTGAGCCGGGCGGACAGGGAAACAATGAGCAGTTCTTC.

This chain joins TRBV11-2 and TRBJ2-1; D is ambiguous. V lost 3 bases and J 8 bases, leaving 5 bases between the germline ends. This CDR3 contains 11 residues. The germline V gene has CDR1 SGHAT and CDR2 FQNNGV. DNA of the CDR3: TGTGCCAGCAGCTTGGCCCATGAGCAGTTCTTC. Protein product: CASSLAHEQFF.

This clone was recorded only once. V is TRBV5-1 and J is TRBJ2-1, with TRBD2 as a possible D gene (5 bases). Looked up from germline, CDR1 is SGHRS and CDR2 is YFSETQ. V was clipped by 3 bases and J by 12 bases, with 16 bases between them. The CDR3 is 13 amino acids. The DNA for the CDR3 is TGCGCCAGCAGCTCCCCCCTAGCAGAGGTGCAGTTCTTC. This encodes CASSSPLAEVQFF.

The CDR3 is CSASLAGGLVYNEQFF. CDR3 DNA sequence: TGCAGTGCTAGTCTAGCGGGAGGCCTGGTATACAATGAGCAGTTCTTC. J is TRBJ2-1 and V is TRBV20-1, with 11 nucleotides matching TRBD2. From germline, CDR1 is DFQATT and CDR2 SNEGSKA (reference sequence). The CDR3 extends over 16 amino acids. J gave up 4 bases and V 3 bases, and 8 bases lay outside the gene matches.

The CDR3 region has the DNA TGTGCTAGTGGTTTGGGGCCCTACGAGCAGTACTTC. Translation gives CASGLGPYEQYF. The chain links TRBV12-5 to TRBJ2-7; D gene ambiguous. Trimming pared 1 base from V and 2 bases from J, leaving 3 bases between. CDR3 size: 12 residues. CDR1 LGHNT and CDR2 FRNRAP come from the germline V gene.

The chain employs TRBV5-4 and TRBJ2-7; 10 bases match TRBD1. The germline V gene has CDR1 SGHNT and CDR2 YYREEE (reference sequence). CDR3 length equals 14 residues. Losses at the gene ends were 3 bases for V and 6 bases for J; bases not matched to a gene: 6. The CDR3 DNA reads TGTGCCAGCAGCTACGGGACAGGGGTTGGCGAGCAGTACTTC. Protein sequence: CASSYGTGVGEQYF.

The chain employs TRBV4-1 and TRBJ2-7, with 9 nucleotides matching TRBD2. Per germline, CDR1 MGHRA and CDR2 YSYEKL. This CDR3 has 14 amino acids. The ends lost 2 bases at V and 5 bases at J; junction bases unmatched: 4. The CDR3 DNA reads as TGCGCCAGCAGCCAAATAGCGGGAGAGGACGAGCAGTACTTC. Protein: CASSQIAGEDEQYF.